The TCR beta chain described here comes from a study of blood T cell repertoires in COVID-19. Residents of around 24 US areas, aged about 18 to 100 years, made up the participants. Participant reports of clinical history set cohort assignment. The ends lost 6 bases at V and 6 bases at J; junction bases unmatched: 5. CDR1 and CDR2 from the germline V gene are MNHNY and SVGAGI (reference sequence). The CDR3 runs 16 residues. As handled by the study authors: How many nucleated cells were present was estimated from reference gene primer amplification. The assay was immunoSEQ multiplex PCR, and TCRdb's table has in-frame clones only and misses some. V and J calls and clone size are copied from that table; D and trimming were computed from the DNA. The sample includes 140,000 or so clones, under 90% of them seen just once.

The chain carries TRBV6-6 and TRBJ2-2, with 15 bases matching TRBD2. Sequencing was carried out using PBMCs or T cells enriched from blood (not recorded which). The sequence derives from a woman aged 18-29 years who had been exposed to COVID-19. CDR3 bases: TGTGCCAGCAGCCCCGGACTAGCGGGAGGGGCCGGGGAGCTGTTTTTT. It specifies CASSPGLAGGAGELFF.